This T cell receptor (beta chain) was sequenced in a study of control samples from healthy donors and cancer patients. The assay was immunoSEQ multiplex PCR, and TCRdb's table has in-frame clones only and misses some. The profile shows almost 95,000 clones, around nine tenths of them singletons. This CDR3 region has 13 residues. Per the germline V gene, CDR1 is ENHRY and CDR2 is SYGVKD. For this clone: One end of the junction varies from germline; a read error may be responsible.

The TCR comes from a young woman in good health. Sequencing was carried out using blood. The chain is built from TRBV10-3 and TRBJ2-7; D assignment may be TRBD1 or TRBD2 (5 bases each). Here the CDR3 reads CAISEGFTYEQYF. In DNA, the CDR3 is TGTGCCATTAGTGAGGGGTTCACCTACGAGCAGTACTTC.